Each of the 31 T cell receptor beta chains below was sequenced from the same sample in a study of OX40 agonist ivuxolimab in advanced cancers. Clones were read by immunoSEQ multiplex PCR, and TCRdb kept only the in-frame ones, dropping some. The data hold over 55,000 clones, with about nine tenths observed a single time. Sequenced material: CD4+ or CD8+ T cells sorted from blood, taken in a trial of the OX40 agonist ivuxolimab. These receptors were obtained from an adult with an advanced solid tumor such as melanoma, head and neck, liver or kidney cancer.

The chain recombines TRBV19 with TRBJ1-2; 8 bases agree with TRBD1. Unmatched junction bases numbered 7, after V lost 6 bases and J lost 4 bases. Germline CDR1 and CDR2: LNHDA and SQIVND (reference sequence). This CDR3 contains 14 residues. The CDR3 nucleotides read TGTGCCAGTAGAACGACAGGGGCGTCCTATGGCTACACCTTC. Protein product: CASRTTGASYGYTF.

DNA of the CDR3: TGTGCCAGCAGCTACGCAACCGAGGATACGCAGTATTTT. Translation gives CASSYATEDTQYF. The chain joins TRBV4-2 to TRBJ2-3; D gene ambiguous. The germline V gene encodes CDR1 LGHNA and CDR2 YNFKEQ. The CDR3 sequence is 13 residues long. Trimming removed 5 bases from V and 6 bases from J, with 12 bases in between.

The V call is TRBV10-2, the J call TRBJ1-2, with 11 bases fitting TRBD1. The trim removed 6 bases at V and 4 bases at J, leaving 7 bases unmatched. CDR3 size: 15 residues. Germline V gives CDR1 WSHSY, CDR2 SAAADI. CDR3 nucleotide sequence: TGCGCCAGCAGCCAAGGACAGGGGGCAACCTATGGCTACACCTTC. It yields the protein CASSQGQGATYGYTF.

This sequence joins TRBV7-2 and TRBJ1-1, with D possibly matching TRBD1 (6 bases). V gave up 3 bases and J gave up 2 bases, with 13 bases separating them. The CDR3 is made up of 15 amino acids. The V gene's germline CDR1 is SGHTA and CDR2 FQGNSA. This chain's CDR3 is CASSLGTIDNTEAFF. CDR3 nucleotide sequence: TGTGCCAGCAGCTTGGGGACAATCGACAACACTGAAGCTTTCTTT.

The chain carries TRBV5-5 and TRBJ2-7; D perhaps matches TRBD1 (6 bases). CDR1 and CDR2 (germline): SGHKS, YYEKEE (reference sequence). V shed 0 bases and J shed 2 bases, with 9 bases lying between them. The CDR3 is made up of 14 amino acids. Here the CDR3 DNA reads TGTGCCAGCAGCTTGGAACAGGGCCCCTACGAGCAGTACTTC. It specifies CASSLEQGPYEQYF.

The chain joins TRBV6-7 to TRBJ1-4; TRBD1 matches at 7 bases. TRBV6-7 is marked as an open reading frame, function uncertain. This CDR3 region has 17 residues. After removal of 2 bases from V and 3 bases from J, the junction contained 9 bases not matched to a gene. CDR3 loop: CASSYPRQGVANEKLFF. CDR3 nucleotide sequence: TGTGCCAGCAGTTACCCCCGACAGGGTGTGGCTAATGAAAAACTGTTTTTT.

The chain links TRBV4-2 to TRBJ2-5, with 10 positions matching TRBD2. V lost 4 bases, J lost 4 bases, and 9 bases stayed unmatched. This CDR3 is built from 16 residues. The germline gives CDR1 LGHNA, CDR2 YNFKEQ. CDR3 region: CASSPYSGLARETQYF. The DNA for the CDR3 is TGTGCCAGCAGCCCCTACTCGGGACTAGCGCGAGAGACCCAGTACTTC.

The chain couples TRBV10-2 to TRBJ1-2, with 7 bases aligning to TRBD1. This CDR3 is built from 14 residues. CDR1 WSHSY and CDR2 SAAADI come from the germline V gene. V trimming: 8 bases; J trimming: 3 bases; junction bases outside the gene matches: 9. The CDR3 region is CASAKGGNHYGYTF. The CDR3 nucleotides read TGCGCCAGCGCCAAAGGGGGCAATCACTATGGCTACACCTTC.

V gene TRBV28 combines with J gene TRBJ2-4; no definite D call. V lost 5 bases and J lost 0, with 11 bases in between. The CDR3 consists of 15 residues. The germline V gene encodes CDR1 MDHEN and CDR2 SYDVKM. CDR3 residues: CASSPPALAKNIQYF. For the CDR3, the DNA is TGTGCCAGCAGTCCCCCTGCCCTAGCCAAAAACATTCAGTACTTC.

The genes are TRBV7-2 and TRBJ1-1; D is unclear. CDR1 is SGHTA and CDR2 is FQGNSA in the germline V gene. Trimming cost V 2 bases and J 1 base, with 14 bases left between them. The CDR3 contains 16 residues. In nucleotides, the CDR3 is TGTGCCAGCAGCTTATTTAATGTGCAAGCGAACACTGAAGCTTTCTTT. Its protein is CASSLFNVQANTEAFF.

J is TRBJ2-5 and V is TRBV18; no reliable D call. The CDR3 runs 15 residues. The V gene lost 4 bases and the J gene lost 2 bases, with 14 bases spanning the gap. Germline values: CDR1 KGHSH, CDR2 LQKENI. This CDR3 is CASSLFPSIQETQYF. The CDR3 nucleotides are TGTGCCAGCTCACTGTTTCCCTCCATTCAAGAGACCCAGTACTTC.

This chain joins TRBV10-3 and TRBJ2-1; D not resolved. Trimming stripped 4 bases from V and 5 bases from J, with 9 bases between. In germline, CDR1 is ENHRY, CDR2 SYGVKD. The CDR3 has 13 residues. CDR3 sequence (DNA): TGTGCCATCAGTGGGAATGTAGACAATGAGCAGTTCTTC. It yields the protein CAISGNVDNEQFF.

The chain recombines TRBV6-5 with TRBJ1-2; the D gene is possibly TRBD1 (5 bases). The germline V gene encodes CDR1 MNHEY and CDR2 SVGAGI. The CDR3 totals 13 residues. Trimming took 6 bases from V and 5 from J, leaving 13 bases between them. DNA for the CDR3: TGTGCCAGCAGCGTGACAGAGTCTTATGGCTACACCTTC. Translation: CASSVTESYGYTF.

This chain joins TRBV6-5 and TRBJ2-3; 7 bases fit TRBD1. Trimming took 6 bases from V and 5 from J; bases not matched to a gene: 11. The germline V gene encodes CDR1 MNHEY and CDR2 SVGAGI. CDR3 length: 15 amino acids. CDR3 nucleotide sequence: TGTGCCAGCAGGCGACAGGGACAAGGGGGAGATACGCAGTATTTT. Its protein is CASRRQGQGGDTQYF.

Points on this clone: The junction and the germline gene differ at one end; a read error may be behind it. The chain is built from TRBV2 and TRBJ1-4, with 7 bases lining up with TRBD1. This CDR3 is built from 11 residues. CDR1 and CDR2 (germline): SNHLY, FYNNEI. The CDR3, as DNA: TGTGCCAGCAGGATACAGGACAGGTCGATTTTT. Translating gives CASRIQDRSIF. The variable domain in full, completed from reference TRBV2 and TRBJ1-4, reads EPEVTQTPSHQVTQMGQEVILRCVPISNHLYFYWYRQILGQKVEFLVSFYNNEISEKSEIFDDQFSVERPDGSNFTLKIRSTKLEDSAMYFCASRIQDRSIFGSGTQLSVL.

In regard to this clone: The same CDR3 can be traced to other DNA sequences in this sample. The genes are TRBV4-2 and TRBJ2-1; TRBD2 might be the D (6 bases). The V end was cut by 0 bases, the J end by 0 bases, with 12 bases between. The CDR3 has 17 residues. Germline V gene data show CDR1 as LGHNA and CDR2 as YNFKEQ. CDR3 residues: CASSQDLAGSSYNEQFF. The DNA of the CDR3 is TGTGCCAGCAGCCAAGATCTTGCGGGGAGCTCCTACAATGAGCAGTTCTTC.

CDR3 residues: CASSQEFGYNEQFF. The CDR3 coding sequence is TGTGCCAGCAGCCAAGAGTTCGGCTACAATGAGCAGTTCTTC. V and J are TRBV14 and TRBJ2-1; D remains unclear. Trimming left V 0 bases short and J 3 bases short, with 6 bases between. The CDR3 runs to 14 residues. The germline CDR1 and CDR2 sequences are SGHDN and FVKESK. Full variable domain (remainder filled in from reference TRBV14 and TRBJ2-1): EAGVTQFPSHSVIEKGQTVTLRCDPISGHDNLYWYRRVMGKEIKFLLHFVKESKQDESGMPNNRFLAERTGGTYSTLKVQPAELEDSGVYFCASSQEFGYNEQFFGPGTRLTVL.

V is TRBV4-1 and J is TRBJ2-7; 10 bases are a match to TRBD2. Per germline, CDR1 MGHRA and CDR2 YSYEKL. The CDR3 is made up of 16 amino acids. J gave up 5 bases and V 3 bases, and 10 bases lay outside the gene matches. The DNA for the CDR3 is TGCGCCAGCAGCCAGGGGCTAGCGGGGGCCAGGGACGAGCAGTACTTC. It encodes CASSQGLAGARDEQYF.

The rearrangement joins TRBV28 to TRBJ2-3; TRBD1 agrees at 7 bases. There are 16 residues in the CDR3. Germline V gives CDR1 MDHEN, CDR2 SYDVKM. Losses at the gene ends were 3 bases for V and 0 bases for J; bases not matched to a gene: 6. Here the CDR3 DNA reads TGTGCCAGCAGTTTCTCCACAGGGGCTAGCACAGATACGCAGTATTTT. Protein: CASSFSTGASTDTQYF. Full variable domain (outside the CDR3, taken from reference TRBV28 and TRBJ2-3): DVKVTQSSRYLVKRTGEKVFLECVQDMDHENMFWYRQDPGLGLRLIYFSYDVKMKEKGDIPEGYSVSREKKERFSLILESASTNQTSMYLCASSFSTGASTDTQYFGPGTRLTVL.

The chain joins TRBV29-1 to TRBJ2-1; TRBD1 matches 8 bases. V dropped 5 bases and J dropped 0; count of bases not matched to a gene: 9. The CDR3 has 16 residues. Germline CDR1 SQVTM, CDR2 ANQGSEA. This CDR3 is CSVPGTGVSSYNEQFF. The CDR3 coding sequence is TGCAGCGTTCCCGGGACAGGCGTAAGCTCCTACAATGAGCAGTTCTTC.

This chain joins TRBV28 and TRBJ2-7, with D perhaps assigned TRBD1 or TRBD2 (5 bases each). The ends were cut back, 5 bases at V and 0 bases at J, with 11 bases in the middle. Germline V gene lookup returns CDR1 MDHEN and CDR2 SYDVKM. The CDR3 extends over 14 amino acids. The CDR3 coding sequence is TGTGCCAGCAGTCGTCCAGGGAGCTCCTACGAGCAGTACTTC. Protein: CASSRPGSSYEQYF.

The chain links TRBV30 to TRBJ2-4; weak D call: TRBD2 (7 bases). This CDR3 contains 14 residues. CDR1 and CDR2 (germline): GTSNPN, SVGIG (reference sequence). The V gene lost 1 base and the J gene lost 6 bases, with 13 bases spanning the gap. The CDR3 is CAWSEGGEANIQYF. CDR3 in DNA: TGTGCCTGGAGTGAGGGGGGGGAAGCAAACATTCAGTACTTC.

In the case of this clone: Additional DNA sequences in this sample encode the identical CDR3. V is TRBV19 and J is TRBJ2-2; D ambiguous. The CDR3 loop spans 13 amino acids. Trimming cost V 1 base and J 1 base, with 1 base left between them. CDR1 is LNHDA, CDR2 SQIVND, per germline (reference sequence). The CDR3 region has the DNA TGTGCCAGTAGTATAGGGAACACCGGGGAGCTGTTTTTT. The encoded protein is CASSIGNTGELFF.

The V call is TRBV11-2, the J call TRBJ2-2, with TRBD2 identical over 10 bases. J gave up 7 bases and V 4 bases, and 12 bases lay outside the gene matches. Germline V gene sequence: CDR1 SGHAT, CDR2 FQNNGV. This CDR3 has 17 amino acids. The CDR3 bases are TGTGCCAGCAGCTCCGCTGAGCTAGCGGGAGATCTCGGGGAGCTGTTTTTT. It translates to CASSSAELAGDLGELFF.

V usage is TRBV5-4 and J usage is TRBJ2-1; D remains unclear. This CDR3 comprises 15 residues. Trimming took 1 base from V and 5 from J, leaving 13 bases between them. The germline CDR1 and CDR2 sequences are SGHNT and YYREEE (reference sequence). CDR3 nucleotides: TGTGCCAGCAGCTTGTCCGGGCGCCCCGACAATGAGCAGTTCTTC. Its translation is CASSLSGRPDNEQFF.

This chain joins TRBV30 and TRBJ2-3, with 8 bases that match TRBD2. The CDR3 contains 15 residues. The germline gives CDR1 GTSNPN, CDR2 SVGIG (reference sequence). The V gene end was trimmed by 0 bases and the J gene end by 4 bases; junction bases not matched to a gene: 6. DNA of the CDR3: TGTGCCTGGAGTGTAACAGCGGGAGTTGCAGATACGCAGTATTTT. Amino acids: CAWSVTAGVADTQYF.

The rearrangement links TRBV4-1 to TRBJ2-5; 11 nucleotides line up with TRBD1. V shed 4 bases and J 5 bases; nucleotides not matched to a gene: 6. Germline V CDR1 and CDR2: MGHRA, YSYEKL. CDR3 length: 15 amino acids. This chain's CDR3 is CASSLGQGAWETQYF. The DNA for the CDR3 is TGCGCCAGCAGCCTTGGACAGGGGGCATGGGAGACCCAGTACTTC.

This chain links TRBV4-2 with TRBJ2-1; D might be TRBD2 (5 bases). Germline-derived CDR1 and CDR2 are LGHNA and YNFKEQ. Deletions cut 0 bases from V and 0 bases from J, with 9 bases between. This CDR3 spans 16 amino acids. CDR3 residues: CASSQDLGSSYNEQFF. Here the CDR3 DNA reads TGTGCCAGCAGCCAAGATCTTGGGAGCTCCTACAATGAGCAGTTCTTC.

This chain links TRBV11-1 with TRBJ1-4, with 9 bases identical to TRBD1. The CDR3 loop spans 14 amino acids. Trimming cost V 6 bases and J 8 bases; bases outside gene matches: 7. Germline V gene data show CDR1 as SGHAT and CDR2 as FQDESV (reference sequence). CDR3 coding DNA: TGTGCCAGCAGTGGAACGACAGGGGGAGAAAAACTGTTTTTT. Its translation: CASSGTTGGEKLFF. Variable domain in full (rest from reference TRBV11-1 and TRBJ1-4): EAEVAQSPRYKITEKSQAVAFWCDPISGHATLYWYRQILGQGPELLVQFQDESVVDDSQLPKDRFSAERLKGVDSTLKIQPAELGDSAMYLCASSGTTGGEKLFFGSGTQLSVL.

The chain uses TRBV14 and TRBJ2-1; 10 bases line up with TRBD1. The junction had 11 bases not matched to a gene; V was cut back by 5 bases and J by 7 bases. This CDR3 is 16 amino acids long. Germline assignment: CDR1 SGHDN and CDR2 FVKESK. This CDR3 is CASSLRPGQGWNEQFF. CDR3 bases: TGTGCCAGCAGCTTAAGGCCGGGACAGGGGTGGAATGAGCAGTTCTTC.

This clone appeared a single time. V gene TRBV7-2 combines with J gene TRBJ1-1; no firm D call. Germline values: CDR1 SGHTA, CDR2 FQGNSA. The CDR3 runs 12 residues. V was trimmed by 6 bases and J by 5 bases, leaving 10 bases between them. Here the CDR3 reads CASRGLGTEAFF. In DNA, the CDR3 is TGTGCCAGCAGGGGGTTGGGGACTGAAGCTTTCTTT.